Listed here are 14 T cell receptor beta chains from one sample, sequenced in a study of blood T cell repertoires in COVID-19. The data were produced by immunoSEQ multiplex PCR, yet TCRdb's version contains in-frame clones alone and is incomplete. This repertoire shows fewer than 200,000 clones, under 85% found once; its top ten account for about 8.3%. Sequencing used peripheral blood. These receptor sequences come from a woman in her 70s with COVID-19, enrolled during active disease.

This clone has just a few counts. CDR3 sequence (DNA): TGTGCCAGCAGCGTAGGAGGGGGTACCGCTCAGCCCCAGCATTTT. Translation gives CASSVGGGTAQPQHF. The gene calls are TRBV9 and TRBJ1-5, with a weak D call TRBD1 (6 bases). Per the germline V gene, CDR1 is SGDLS and CDR2 is YYNGEE. The V and J ends lost 0 bases and 6 bases respectively, with 13 bases between them. There are 15 residues in the CDR3. The entire variable domain, with the rest obtained from reference TRBV9 and TRBJ1-5, is as follows: DSGVTQTPKHLITATGQRVTLRCSPRSGDLSVYWYQQSLDQGLQFLIQYYNGEERAKGNILERFSAQQFPDLHSELNLSSLELGDSALYFCASSVGGGTAQPQHFGDGTRLSIL.

The CDR3 bases are TGTGCCAGCAGCCCAGGACTTCAAGAGACCCAGTACTTC. The encoded protein is CASSPGLQETQYF. The chain recombines TRBV7-2 with TRBJ2-5; D is perhaps TRBD2 (5 bases). V lost 5 bases and J lost 2, with 9 bases in between. CDR1 and CDR2 from the germline V gene are SGHTA and FQGNSA. The CDR3 runs 13 residues. The full variable domain, in which reference TRBV7-2 and TRBJ2-5 provide the parts outside the CDR3, is GAGVSQSPSNKVTEKGKDVELRCDPISGHTALYWYRQSLGQGLEFLIYFQGNSAPDKSGLPSDRFSAERTGGSVSTLTIQRTQQEDSAVYLCASSPGLQETQYFGPGTRLLVL.

V usage is TRBV28 and J usage is TRBJ2-1; D gene uncertain. CDR1 and CDR2 from the germline V gene are MDHEN and SYDVKM. The CDR3 is 14 amino acids. V was cut by 5 bases and J by 6 bases, with 14 bases left in between. CDR3 region: CASSSQDPFNEQFF. The DNA of the CDR3 is TGTGCCAGCAGTAGCCAGGATCCTTTCAATGAGCAGTTCTTC.

The chain couples TRBV4-3 to TRBJ2-3; 7 nucleotides match TRBD1. The length of the CDR3 is 15 residues. Germline CDR1 is LGHNA and CDR2 is YSLEER. The trim removed 1 base at V and 3 bases at J, leaving 4 bases unmatched. In DNA form, the CDR3 reads TGCGCCAGCAGCCAAGCCACGACAGGGACAGATACGCAGTATTTT. Its protein product is CASSQATTGTDTQYF.

The rearrangement uses TRBV5-8 and TRBJ1-4; TRBD1 matches 8 bases. From germline, CDR1 is SGHTS and CDR2 YDEGEE. The length of the CDR3 is 14 residues. Losses at the gene ends were 4 bases for V and 7 bases for J; bases not matched to a gene: 6. The CDR3 protein is CASSPDRGVEKLFF. DNA of the CDR3: TGTGCCAGCAGCCCAGACAGGGGAGTTGAAAAACTGTTTTTT.

This chain connects TRBV12-3 or TRBV12-4 to TRBJ1-5, with D possibly matching TRBD1 (5 bases). V shed 6 bases and J shed 9 bases, with 12 bases lying between them. The CDR3 contains 12 residues. The CDR3: CASRAAGGPQHF. For the CDR3, the DNA is TGTGCCAGCAGGGCGGCGGGGGGGCCCCAGCATTTT.

The chain recombines TRBV21-1 with TRBJ1-5; the table calls TRBD1, which could not be checked here. TRBV21-1 is listed as a pseudogene. The CDR3 length is 17 residues. CDR3: CASSKTGQGARDQPQHF. The DNA of the CDR3 is TGTGCCAGCAGCAAAACGGGACAGGGGGCGCGAGATCAGCCCCAGCATTTT.

This rearrangement joins TRBV14 to TRBJ2-1; the D gene is possibly TRBD2 (5 bases). Germline V CDR1 and CDR2: SGHDN, FVKESK. The CDR3 has 16 residues. Trimming left V 1 base short and J 4 bases short, with 14 bases between. CDR3 nucleotides: TGTGCCAGCAGCCAAGTTTCTAGCCGGGTATACAATGAGCAGTTCTTC. Its translation: CASSQVSSRVYNEQFF.

This sequence joins TRBV3-1 (or the pseudogene TRBV3-2) and TRBJ2-5; 7 bases line up with TRBD1. The CDR3 sequence is 14 residues long. After removal of 4 bases from V and 4 bases from J, the junction contained 6 bases not matched to a gene. CDR1 and CDR2 from the germline V gene are LGHDT and YNNKEL (reference sequence). The CDR3 protein is CASSPQGIGETQYF. CDR3 coding DNA: TGTGCCAGCAGCCCACAGGGGATCGGAGAGACCCAGTACTTC.

This clone has only one observation. This CDR3 is CSVDGGRATDTQYF. The CDR3 region has the DNA TGCAGCGTTGATGGCGGGAGGGCCACAGATACGCAGTATTTT. This rearrangement joins TRBV29-1 to TRBJ2-3; TRBD2 aligns across 9 bases. Germline V gives CDR1 SQVTM, CDR2 ANQGSEA. V dropped 3 bases and J dropped 2; count of bases not matched to a gene: 3. The CDR3 loop spans 14 amino acids.

The chain's CDR3 is CASSSGKRNEKLFF. The CDR3 DNA sequence: TGTGCCAGCAGTTCGGGGAAGAGGAATGAAAAACTGTTTTTT. The rearrangement uses TRBV6-2 or TRBV6-3 and TRBJ1-4, with no clear D. V gave up 4 bases and J gave up 5 bases, with 11 bases separating them. The CDR3 spans 14 residues. CDR1 is MNHEY and CDR2 is SVGEGT in the germline V gene.

The rearrangement uses TRBV3-1 (or the pseudogene TRBV3-2) and TRBJ1-2; 9 bases match TRBD1. The CDR3 covers 15 residues. CDR1 is LGHDT and CDR2 is YNNKEL in the germline V gene (reference sequence). J gave up 7 bases and V 6 bases, and 12 bases lay outside the gene matches. The CDR3 coding sequence is TGTGCCAGCAGTCACCTGGGACAGGGTATTGGTGGCTACACCTTC. Translated, it gives CASSHLGQGIGGYTF.

The chain links TRBV28 to TRBJ2-3; TRBD1 agrees at 9 bases. CDR3 length: 14 residues. The germline V gene encodes CDR1 MDHEN and CDR2 SYDVKM. With V trimmed by 6 bases and J by 6 bases, 7 bases remained unmatched. The CDR3 here is CASRPQGAGDTQYF. DNA for the CDR3: TGTGCCAGCAGACCACAGGGGGCCGGGGATACGCAGTATTTT. Drawing the rest from reference TRBV28 and TRBJ2-3, the complete variable domain is DVKVTQSSRYLVKRTGEKVFLECVQDMDHENMFWYRQDPGLGLRLIYFSYDVKMKEKGDIPEGYSVSREKKERFSLILESASTNQTSMYLCASRPQGAGDTQYFGPGTRLTVL.

The chain carries TRBV7-2 and TRBJ2-7; TRBD1 agrees at 8 bases. CDR1 and CDR2 from the germline V gene are SGHTA and FQGNSA. The V segment lost 7 bases and the J segment 3 bases; nucleotides outside the gene matches: 11. The CDR3 runs 15 residues. The CDR3 nucleotides read TGTGCCAGCACCCTTAGAGGGACAGGCTACTACGAGCAGTACTTC. The encoded protein is CASTLRGTGYYEQYF.